This T cell receptor beta chain is drawn from a study of T cell responses to AZD1222 COVID-19 vaccine. Produced via immunoSEQ multiplex PCR; TCRdb's table is partial and in-frame only. The table includes under 150,000 clones, 70% to 90% detected once. CDR3 size: 14 residues. Germline CDR1 reads SQVTM; CDR2 reads ANQGSEA. V lost 3 bases and J 0 bases, leaving 9 bases between the germline ends. Sequencing used peripheral blood, obtained on day 0 of AZD1222 vaccination. The chain couples TRBV29-1 to TRBJ2-1; a possible D gene is TRBD1 (6 bases). This sequence originates from an adult in good health. The CDR3 nucleotides read TGCAGCGTTGAGGGCAGGGGCTCCTACAATGAGCAGTTCTTC. Encoded protein: CSVEGRGSYNEQFF.